The 21 T cell receptor beta chains in this list originate from one sample, sequenced in a study of CD8 T cells in ankylosing spondylitis. TCRdb called the 5' RACE reads again in MiXCR, with one record for every CDR3 protein. The table records about 360,000 distinct CDR3 sequences, more than 20% of them present only once. Sample: blood, either unsorted or a sorted T cell fraction (not recorded which). The receptors were sampled from a male donor with ankylosing spondylitis or in good health (not recorded which).

The chain has TRBV10-3 and TRBJ2-7, with D possibly TRBD1 on 5 matching bases. Trimming took 11 bases from V and 3 from J, leaving 17 bases between them. Germline CDR1 reads ENHRY; CDR2 reads SYGVKD. CDR3 length: 13 residues. CDR3 sequence (DNA): TGTGCCCCAGGGCAGTGCTCGGGCTACGAGCAGTACTTC. Translated: CAPGQCSGYEQYF.

This clonotype was seen only a few times. The chain combines TRBV4-1 with TRBJ2-7; the match to TRBD1 covers 8 bases. V was pared by 5 bases and J by 5 bases, with 8 bases of the junction left unmatched. The CDR3 consists of 14 residues. The germline V gene encodes CDR1 MGHRA and CDR2 YSYEKL. CDR3 amino acids: CASSSRTGLNEQYF. DNA of the CDR3: TGCGCCAGCAGCTCAAGGACAGGGTTGAACGAGCAGTACTTC.

This clonotype has more than one count but fewer than ten. The chain couples TRBV10-3 to TRBJ2-3; D might be TRBD1 or TRBD2, each matching 6 bases. This CDR3 has 18 residues. Between the trimmed V and J ends, which lost 3 bases and 0 bases, there was a span of 19 bases. Germline CDR1 is ENHRY and CDR2 is SYGVKD. CDR3 DNA sequence: TGTGCCATCAGTGACGCGGGAAACAGGGCCTCTAGCACAGATACGCAGTATTTT. Translation: CAISDAGNRASSTDTQYF.

This clonotype was observed a handful of times. The chain links TRBV28 to TRBJ2-1; TRBD2 might be the D (6 bases). The germline V and J ends were trimmed by 5 bases and 0 bases, with 11 bases remaining between them. The CDR3 runs to 15 residues. Germline CDR1 and CDR2: MDHEN and SYDVKM. The CDR3 is CASSGGKSSYNEQFF. CDR3 bases: TGTGCCAGCAGTGGGGGGAAGAGCTCCTACAATGAGCAGTTCTTC.

V gene TRBV7-9 combines with J gene TRBJ2-1; no definite D call. Germline V gives CDR1 SEHNR, CDR2 FQNEAQ (reference sequence). This CDR3 region has 13 residues. V gave up 3 bases and J gave up 1 base, with 4 bases separating them. CDR3 loop: CASSFVSYNEQFF. Written as DNA, the CDR3 is TGTGCCAGCAGCTTCGTTTCCTACAATGAGCAGTTCTTC.

This clonotype appeared a few times. The chain employs TRBV15 and TRBJ1-1; D not resolved. Between the trimmed V and J ends, which lost 0 bases and 3 bases, there was a span of 11 bases. This CDR3 is 15 amino acids long. CDR1 and CDR2 from the germline V gene are LNHNV and YYDKDF (reference sequence). CDR3 coding DNA: TGTGCCACCAGCAGAGAGGGCAGGCCACACACTGAAGCTTTCTTT. It is translated as CATSREGRPHTEAFF.

This clonotype was found a few times. CDR3: CATSRDWENTEAFF. CDR3 coding DNA: TGTGCCACCAGCAGAGATTGGGAAAACACTGAAGCTTTCTTT. The V call is TRBV15, the J call TRBJ1-1; D unclear. This CDR3 spans 14 amino acids. Deletions cut 0 bases from V and 2 bases from J, with 7 bases between. The germline gives CDR1 LNHNV, CDR2 YYDKDF (reference sequence).

CDR3 nucleotides: TGTGCCAGCAGTTACACACAGAACTATGGCTACACCTTC. This translates into CASSYTQNYGYTF. The chain has TRBV6-6 and TRBJ1-2; D gene uncertain. Trimming took off 2 bases at V and 2 bases at J, with 6 bases between the two ends. CDR3 size: 13 residues. Per the germline V gene, CDR1 is MNHNY and CDR2 is SVGAGI (reference sequence).

This sequence joins TRBV7-6 and TRBJ2-2; maybe TRBD2 (5 bases). This CDR3 contains 15 residues. V was shortened by 4 bases and J by 6 bases, with 15 bases between the two germline ends. Germline values: CDR1 SGHVS, CDR2 FNYEAQ. CDR3 in amino acids: CASSSPGIVSGELFF. The CDR3 coding sequence is TGTGCCAGCAGCTCACCGGGGATTGTATCCGGGGAGCTGTTTTTT.

This clonotype has more than one count but fewer than ten. This sequence joins TRBV12-3 or TRBV12-4 and TRBJ2-1; 7 positions match TRBD2. V lost 7 bases to trimming and J lost 8 bases; unmatched junction nucleotides: 5. The CDR3 has 12 amino acids. CDR3 sequence (DNA): TGTGCCAGCACCCTTAGCGGGCATGAGCAGTTCTTC. It specifies CASTLSGHEQFF.

The V call is TRBV19, the J call TRBJ2-7; a weak D match, TRBD1 (6 bases). Trimming shortened V by 6 bases and J by 2 bases, and 14 bases separated the two germline ends. Germline V gene sequence: CDR1 LNHDA, CDR2 SQIVND (reference sequence). The CDR3 sequence is 14 residues long. The CDR3 region is CASRPGHSAYEQYF. Written as DNA, the CDR3 is TGTGCCAGTAGACCGGGACACTCCGCCTACGAGCAGTACTTC. Supplemented by reference TRBV19 and TRBJ2-7, the full variable domain reads DGGITQSPKYLFRKEGQNVTLSCEQNLNHDAMYWYRQDPGQGLRLIYYSQIVNDFQKGDIAEGYSVSREKKESFPLTVTSAQKNPTAFYLCASRPGHSAYEQYFGPGTRLTVT.

This clonotype showed up just a few times. The chain joins TRBV6-2 or TRBV6-3 to TRBJ2-3; 8 bases are shared with TRBD2. CDR3 size: 16 residues. CDR1 is MNHEY, CDR2 SVGEGT, per germline. The ends lost 5 bases at V and 6 bases at J; junction bases unmatched: 13. The CDR3 nucleotides read TGTGCCAGCAGTACCCCGGCGGGGGGAAAATTTGATACGCAGTATTTT. This encodes CASSTPAGGKFDTQYF.

Details on this clonotype: Given the absence of the conserved phenylalanine or tryptophan at the CDR3 end, a read error is likely. The chain joins TRBV29-1 to TRBJ2-7; weak D call: TRBD1 (7 bases). The CDR3 consists of 13 residues. CDR1 and CDR2 (germline): SQVTM, ANQGSEA. The CDR3 DNA reads TGCAGCGTTCAAGACAGGGCGGGATACGAGCAGTACTAC. As protein: CSVQDRAGYEQYY.

The CDR3 here is CASSFGGDYSPLHF. The DNA of the CDR3 is TGTGCCAGCAGTTTTGGCGGTGACTATTCACCCCTCCACTTT. The chain is built from TRBV12-3 or TRBV12-4 and TRBJ1-6; D gene ambiguous. V was shortened by 3 bases and J by 8 bases, with 11 bases between the two germline ends. This CDR3 is built from 14 residues.

The genes are TRBV9 and TRBJ2-5, with 7 bases fitting TRBD1. In germline, CDR1 is SGDLS, CDR2 YYNGEE. V trimming: 1 base; J trimming: 3 bases; junction bases outside the gene matches: 12. This CDR3 contains 17 residues. Here the CDR3 reads CASSVRIAWGTEETQYF. CDR3 nucleotides: TGTGCCAGCAGCGTACGCATTGCCTGGGGGACAGAAGAGACCCAGTACTTC.

The chain carries TRBV7-6 and TRBJ2-7; 7 nucleotides agree with TRBD1. The ends lost 5 bases at V and 4 bases at J; junction bases unmatched: 11. Germline V gene sequence: CDR1 SGHVS, CDR2 FNYEAQ. This CDR3 region has 15 residues. The CDR3 DNA sequence: TGTGCCAGCAGCGCCTCGGGACAGTCCTTTTACGAGCAGTACTTC. Residues: CASSASGQSFYEQYF. The whole variable domain, remainder taken from reference TRBV7-6 and TRBJ2-7, is GAGVSQSPRYKVTKRGQDVALRCDPISGHVSLYWYRQALGQGPEFLTYFNYEAQQDKSGLPNDRFSAERPEGSISTLTIQRTEQRDSAMYRCASSASGQSFYEQYFGPGTRLTVT.

This clonotype has just a few counts. V gene TRBV20-1 combines with J gene TRBJ2-3; no clear D gene. The CDR3 is 14 amino acids. The ends were cut back, 0 bases at V and 6 bases at J, with 13 bases in the middle. Germline CDR1 and CDR2: DFQATT and SNEGSKA (reference sequence). CDR3 coding DNA: TGCAGTGCTAGAGATCCGGAGTCCCTCGATACGCAGTATTTT. It encodes CSARDPESLDTQYF.

The sample holds a few counts of this clonotype. The chain uses TRBV6-2 or TRBV6-3 and TRBJ1-1; a possible D gene is TRBD1 (6 bases). Trimming removed 7 bases from V and 5 bases from J, with 17 bases in between. The CDR3 covers 14 residues. Germline V gene sequence: CDR1 MNHEY, CDR2 SVGEGT. CDR3 loop: CASTITQGFTEAFF. CDR3 DNA sequence: TGTGCCAGCACCATTACTCAGGGGTTTACTGAAGCTTTCTTT.

The V call is TRBV12-3 or TRBV12-4, the J call TRBJ2-1; D could derive from TRBD1 or TRBD2 (5 bases each). This CDR3 has 14 residues. Trimming took off 2 bases at V and 8 bases at J, with 13 bases between the two ends. This chain's CDR3 is CASSLSWGLDEQFF. The CDR3 region has the DNA TGTGCCAGCAGTTTATCGTGGGGGTTGGATGAGCAGTTCTTC.

This clonotype showed up just a few times. The gene calls are TRBV9 and TRBJ2-3, with 7 bases that match TRBD2. The CDR3 has 18 amino acids. Trimming took 4 bases from V and 2 from J; bases not matched to a gene: 16. The germline V gene encodes CDR1 SGDLS and CDR2 YYNGEE. The CDR3 DNA sequence: TGTGCCAGCAGCCCGGAGCGGGGACCTATAATTTCCACAGATACGCAGTATTTT. This encodes CASSPERGPIISTDTQYF.

The count of this clonotype is one. V gene TRBV7-6 combines with J gene TRBJ2-4, with 7 positions matching TRBD2. The germline CDR1 and CDR2 sequences are SGHVS and FNYEAQ. This CDR3 has 17 residues. J was trimmed by 3 bases and V by 1 base; bases with no gene match: 9. In DNA form, the CDR3 reads TGTGCCAGCAGCTTAGATGGGAGGGAGGCGGGCAAAAACATTCAGTACTTC. Amino acids: CASSLDGREAGKNIQYF.